The T cell receptor (beta chain) described here comes from a study of T cell repertoires in cytomegalovirus infection. The overall study: It was recently identified HLA-C-restricted and well-studied HLA-B-restricted CMV epitopes that the study used. The public TCR beta signatures pointed to both CMV infection and matching HLA type. Study-wide results and caveats: Across the ex vivo response, the dominant clonotypes were HLA-C-restricted CMV-specific TCR beta clonotypes. Carriers of CMV and the relevant HLA type were discriminated by public TCR beta frequency.

This clonotype was seen repeatedly, ten times or more. Its antigen is as yet unknown. With 5 bases clipped from V and 4 bases from J, the junction kept 6 bases outside the gene matches. Germline loops: CDR1 SGHTA, CDR2 FQGNSA. The CDR3 sequence is 14 residues long. From the reads, TCRdb called clonotypes with MiXCR, one entry per CDR3 protein. Here the sample spans about 470,000 distinct CDR3 sequences, about 42% being singletons. The sequence was obtained from a human donor in good health (CMV status not recorded). Some clones in this sample may be carry-over from other donors' samples. Sequencing was performed on cultured PBMCs, taken from culture after CMV antigen stimulation. The chain is built from TRBV7-2 and TRBJ2-7; TRBD2 matches at 9 bases. CDR3 bases: TGTGCCAGCAGCCGGTTTAGCGGGAGATACGAGCAGTACTTC. It translates to CASSRFSGRYEQYF.